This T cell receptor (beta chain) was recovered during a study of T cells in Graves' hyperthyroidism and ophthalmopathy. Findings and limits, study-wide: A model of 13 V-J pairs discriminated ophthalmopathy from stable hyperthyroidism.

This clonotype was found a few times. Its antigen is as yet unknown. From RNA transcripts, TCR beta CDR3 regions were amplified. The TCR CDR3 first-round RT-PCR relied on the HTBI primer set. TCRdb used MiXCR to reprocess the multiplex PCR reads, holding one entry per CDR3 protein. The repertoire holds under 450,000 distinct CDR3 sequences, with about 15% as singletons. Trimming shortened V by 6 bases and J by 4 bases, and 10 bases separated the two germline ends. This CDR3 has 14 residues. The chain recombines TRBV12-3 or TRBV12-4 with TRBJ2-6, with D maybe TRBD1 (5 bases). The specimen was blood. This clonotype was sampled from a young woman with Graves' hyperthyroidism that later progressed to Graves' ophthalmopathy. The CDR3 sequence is CASRRGAGANVLTF. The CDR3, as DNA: TGTGCCAGCAGAAGGGGTGCGGGGGCCAACGTCCTGACTTTC.